This T cell receptor beta chain was recovered during a study of cytomegalovirus exposure and HLA in healthy donors. This CDR3 comprises 15 residues. In germline, CDR1 is SGHDN, CDR2 FVKESK. The trim removed 5 bases at V and 5 bases at J, leaving 9 bases unmatched. A note on this clone: What it recognizes is unknown.

General study results and limits: Per a prior analysis, the majority of TCR beta V segments were productive roughly 87% or roughly 30% of the time.

Vbeta (60) and Jbeta (13) primers were used in the PCR. Some clones are missing from TCRdb's copy, which holds only in-frame ones; the method was immunoSEQ multiplex PCR. This listing includes about 88,000 clones. This TCR was sampled from a girl aged 5 to 17 in good health and CMV-seropositive. The sample consisted of PBMCs. The chain uses TRBV14 and TRBJ2-7; TRBD2 matches 10 bases. DNA of the CDR3: TGTGCCAGCAGCGATATAAGCGGGGGGGTAAACGAGCAGTACTTC. Its translation: CASSDISGGVNEQYF.